This T cell receptor (beta chain) appears in the sequencing data of a study of glioma-infiltrating T cells after dendritic cell vaccination. The wider study: Patients had newly diagnosed or recurrent glioblastoma and received dendritic cell vaccines. Autologous tumor lysate was loaded overnight onto monocyte-derived dendritic cells grown seven days with IL-4 and GM-CSF.

Germline CDR1 is SGHRS and CDR2 is YFSETQ. V lost 4 bases to trimming and J lost 5 bases; unmatched junction nucleotides: 12. The CDR3 has 16 residues. Time point of the sample: after dendritic cell vaccination, including at tumor progression/relapse. Primers: 60 V beta forward and 13 J beta reverse. Repertoires were generated with immunoSEQ multiplex PCR, while TCRdb's copy carries only in-frame clones and drops some. The table has 72,000 or so clones, more than 75% seen once. A word on this clone: The same CDR3 is also encoded by other DNA sequences in this sample.

The receptor comes from a human donor with glioblastoma. The rearrangement uses TRBV5-1 and TRBJ1-2, with TRBD1 matching over 9 bases. Sample: blood, taken after dendritic cell vaccination. This chain's CDR3 is CASSVLNRGQGYGYTF. The CDR3 DNA is TGCGCCAGCAGCGTCTTAAACAGGGGGCAAGGGTATGGCTACACCTTC.